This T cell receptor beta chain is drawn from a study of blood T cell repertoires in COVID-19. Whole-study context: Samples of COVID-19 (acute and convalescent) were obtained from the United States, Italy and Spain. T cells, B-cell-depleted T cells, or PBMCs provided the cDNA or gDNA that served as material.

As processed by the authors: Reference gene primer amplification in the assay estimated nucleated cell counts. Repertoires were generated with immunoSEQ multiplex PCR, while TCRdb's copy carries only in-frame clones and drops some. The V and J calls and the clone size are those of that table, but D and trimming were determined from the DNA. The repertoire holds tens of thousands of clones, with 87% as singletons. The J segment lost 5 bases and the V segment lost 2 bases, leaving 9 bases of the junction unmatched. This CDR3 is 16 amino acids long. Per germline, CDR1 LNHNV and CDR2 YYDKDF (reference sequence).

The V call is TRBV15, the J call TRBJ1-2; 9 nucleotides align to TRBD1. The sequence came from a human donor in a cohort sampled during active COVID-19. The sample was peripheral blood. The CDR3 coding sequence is TGTGCCACCAGCAGATTGTTGGGACAGGGAGAATATGGCTACACCTTC. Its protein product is CATSRLLGQGEYGYTF.